What follows is one T cell receptor beta chain and its context. What it binds is not known. Exclusion of a patient followed from autoimmune disease history or systemic immunosuppression. Here immunoSEQ multiplex PCR was the method, and the copy in TCRdb shows in-frame clones only, minus some. Among some 90,000 clones listed, approximately 90% were seen once. There are 15 residues in the CDR3. The V segment lost 5 bases and the J segment 0 bases; nucleotides outside the gene matches: 6. Germline CDR1 is SNHLY and CDR2 is FYNNEI. These data belong to a study of OX40 agonist ivuxolimab in advanced cancers. Regarding the study as a whole: Determination of antigen specificity was not performed for the expanded peripheral T cells. In the 0.1-3.0 mg/kg groups, partial responders showed among the lowest expansion. Low normalized T-cell clonal expansion also characterized some of the nonresponders.

The receptor was derived from an adult with an advanced solid tumor such as melanoma, head and neck, liver or kidney cancer. The starting material was CD4+ or CD8+ T cells sorted from blood, obtained in a trial of the OX40 agonist ivuxolimab. The chain combines TRBV2 with TRBJ2-7; 8 bases map to TRBD1. The CDR3 DNA is TGTGCCAGCAGTCTAGACAGGGGAGGCTCCTACGAGCAGTACTTC. Translating gives CASSLDRGGSYEQYF.